What follows are 25 T cell receptor beta chains derived from one specimen sequenced in a study of regulatory T cells in long-lasting Graves disease. Time point noted: newly diagnosed GD, antithyroid drugs for less than 3 months. Preparation of the TCR library used RNA extracted from PBMCs. Arm-PCR with iRepertoire HTBI primers amplified the CDR3 regions for these TCR beta libraries. TCRdb recomputed calls from the multiplex PCR reads with MiXCR, one row per CDR3 protein. The data show roughly 610,000 distinct CDR3 sequences, roughly 16% seen once. These data also formed part of another study, on T cells in Graves' hyperthyroidism and ophthalmopathy.

The sample here was peripheral blood mononuclear cells (PBMCs), taken at new diagnosis, from a patient treated with antithyroid drugs. Receptors were obtained from a man between 18 and 29 years old with Graves disease.

This clonotype was seen repeatedly, ten times or more. V is TRBV20-1 and J is TRBJ2-2; tentative D call: TRBD2 (5 bases). The V gene's germline CDR1 is DFQATT and CDR2 SNEGSKA (reference sequence). V lost 2 bases to trimming and J lost 4 bases, with 8 bases between them. CDR3 length: 13 amino acids. DNA of the CDR3: TGCAGTGCTAGATTGCGGGCCACCGGGGAGCTGTTTTTT. Encoded protein: CSARLRATGELFF.

This clonotype was observed many times. The rearrangement links TRBV28 to TRBJ1-5; the D gene is possibly TRBD1 (6 bases). Germline V gene data show CDR1 as MDHEN and CDR2 as SYDVKM. The V gene lost 1 base and the J gene lost 7 bases, with 14 bases spanning the gap. CDR3 length: 15 residues. CDR3 nucleotides: TGTGCCAGCAGTTTATCCCCGGCAGGGGACCAGCCCCAGCATTTT. It is translated as CASSLSPAGDQPQHF. Combining the CDR3 with reference TRBV28 and TRBJ1-5 gives the whole variable domain DVKVTQSSRYLVKRTGEKVFLECVQDMDHENMFWYRQDPGLGLRLIYFSYDVKMKEKGDIPEGYSVSREKKERFSLILESASTNQTSMYLCASSLSPAGDQPQHFGDGTRLSIL.

This clonotype occurred many times. The chain is built from TRBV20-1 and TRBJ2-1, with a possible D match to TRBD2 (5 bases). The ends were cut back, 1 base at V and 10 bases at J, with 8 bases in the middle. The CDR3 runs to 11 residues. Germline lookup yields CDR1 DFQATT and CDR2 SNEGSKA (reference sequence). CDR3 bases: TGCAGTGCTAGAGTGAGAGGGGAGCAGTTCTTC. It encodes CSARVRGEQFF.

There are a few counts of this clonotype. One end of the junction varies from germline; a read error may be responsible. The V gene is TRBV10-3, the J gene TRBJ2-3; TRBD2 agrees at 10 bases. CDR3 length equals 16 residues. Per the germline V gene, CDR1 is ENHRY and CDR2 is SYGVKD. For the CDR3, the DNA is TGTGCCACCAGTGATAAGGCTAGCGGGAGCTCTCATACGCAGTATTTT. Protein product: CATSDKASGSSHTQYF.

The table lists this clonotype with many counts. The CDR3 region has the DNA TGTGCCAGCAGACCCCACAGGTTCTATGAGCAGTTCTTC. Translating it yields CASRPHRFYEQFF. This chain uses TRBV28 with TRBJ2-1; tentatively, D is TRBD1 (5 bases). Trimming took off 6 bases at V and 8 bases at J, with 14 bases between the two ends. CDR3 length: 13 residues. From germline, CDR1 is MDHEN and CDR2 SYDVKM.

This clonotype appeared a few times. The chain combines TRBV12-3 or TRBV12-4 with TRBJ2-5; 8 bases map to TRBD2. Germline trimming cut 6 bases from V and 5 bases from J; bases unmatched to any gene: 11. This CDR3 has 15 residues. CDR3 sequence reads: CASSQSGRRWETQYF. CDR3 bases: TGTGCCAGCAGCCAAAGCGGGAGAAGGTGGGAGACCCAGTACTTC.

This clonotype turned up a few times. V usage is TRBV6-1 and J usage is TRBJ2-2; TRBD2 matches at 8 bases. The V gene end was trimmed by 10 bases and the J gene end by 6 bases; junction bases not matched to a gene: 19. The CDR3 contains 17 residues. Germline CDR1 and CDR2: MNHNS and SASEGT. The CDR3 DNA follows: TGTGCCACCATATGGAAACGGGAGGGCCCGGGGGCCGGGGAGCTGTTTTTT. This sequence encodes CATIWKREGPGAGELFF.

This clonotype showed up just a few times. This chain joins TRBV12-3 or TRBV12-4 and TRBJ2-3, with D tentatively TRBD2 (6 bases). V lost 5 bases to trimming and J lost 6 bases, with 21 bases between them. The CDR3 contains 16 residues. CDR3 DNA sequence: TGTGCCAGCAGTGTCCAGGGAGTCGGGAGCCGGGATACGCAGTATTTT. Its translation: CASSVQGVGSRDTQYF.

This clonotype was counted ten times or more. The V gene is TRBV28, the J gene TRBJ2-4, with a tentative D call TRBD1 (6 bases). The CDR3 runs to 17 residues. Germline CDR1 is MDHEN and CDR2 is SYDVKM. V gave up 5 bases and J gave up 0 bases, with 17 bases separating them. The CDR3 protein is CASSHQQGSLAKNIQYF. DNA of the CDR3: TGTGCCAGCAGTCATCAACAGGGATCCCTAGCCAAAAACATTCAGTACTTC. The whole variable domain, remainder taken from reference TRBV28 and TRBJ2-4, is DVKVTQSSRYLVKRTGEKVFLECVQDMDHENMFWYRQDPGLGLRLIYFSYDVKMKEKGDIPEGYSVSREKKERFSLILESASTNQTSMYLCASSHQQGSLAKNIQYFGAGTRLSVL.

This clonotype has just a few counts. This chain links TRBV5-1 with TRBJ1-3; TRBD1 might be the D (6 bases). Germline loops: CDR1 SGHRS, CDR2 YFSETQ. This CDR3 is 18 amino acids long. Trimming took 4 bases from V and 0 from J, leaving 20 bases between them. CDR3 bases: TGCGCCAGCAGCCCTCAACCGCGGGACACGAGCTCTGGAAACACCATATATTTT. This gives the protein CASSPQPRDTSSGNTIYF.

The sample holds many counts of this clonotype. The CDR3 DNA sequence: TGCGCCAGCAGCTTAGGGACAGCATCCTATGGCTACACCTTC. Residues: CASSLGTASYGYTF. The chain is built from TRBV5-1 and TRBJ1-2; TRBD1 aligns across 7 bases. Trimming cost V 2 bases and J 4 bases; bases outside gene matches: 5. Germline V gene data show CDR1 as SGHRS and CDR2 as YFSETQ. The CDR3 runs 14 residues.

This clonotype was seen only a few times. This chain connects TRBV7-3 to TRBJ1-1; D uncertain. Germline loops: CDR1 SGHTA, CDR2 FQGTGA. CDR3 size: 14 residues. With 5 bases removed from V and 0 bases from J, the gap between germline ends came to 10 bases. The CDR3 reads CASSLENLNTEAFF. CDR3 DNA: TGTGCCAGCAGCCTGGAAAATCTGAACACTGAAGCTTTCTTT. The entire variable domain, with the rest obtained from reference TRBV7-3 and TRBJ1-1, is as follows: GAGVSQTPSNKVTEKGKYVELRCDPISGHTALYWYRQSLGQGPEFLIYFQGTGAADDSGLPNDRFFAVRPEGSVSTLKIQRTERGDSAVYLCASSLENLNTEAFFGQGTRLTVV.

The CDR3 is CASSVGQTTALHF. For the CDR3, the DNA is TGCGCCAGCAGTGTGGGGCAGACAACGGCCCTCCACTTT. The chain has TRBV10-2 and TRBJ1-6; TRBD1 might be the D (5 bases). The CDR3 contains 13 residues. Germline loops: CDR1 WSHSY, CDR2 SAAADI. Trimming removed 4 bases from V and 14 bases from J, with 15 bases in between.

The rearrangement links TRBV6-1 to TRBJ1-4; D gene uncertain. The CDR3 sequence is 12 residues long. CDR1 and CDR2 (germline): MNHNS, SASEGT. Trimming shortened V by 7 bases and J by 4 bases, and 7 bases separated the two germline ends. The CDR3 sequence is CASTSFNEKLFF. The CDR3 nucleotides read TGTGCCAGCACTTCGTTTAATGAAAAACTGTTTTTT.

This chain uses TRBV4-2 with TRBJ2-7; TRBD2 matches at 7 bases. V lost 0 bases, J lost 2 bases, and 4 bases stayed unmatched. Germline V gives CDR1 LGHNA, CDR2 YNFKEQ. The CDR3 consists of 15 residues. The CDR3 is CASSQELAKTYEQYF. The CDR3 coding sequence is TGTGCCAGCAGCCAAGAACTAGCGAAGACCTACGAGCAGTACTTC.

This clonotype was observed at least ten times. The V call is TRBV20-1, the J call TRBJ2-7, with 7 bases that match TRBD2. The CDR3 contains 19 residues. J lost 2 bases, V lost 1 base, and 20 bases had no gene match. Germline V gene lookup returns CDR1 DFQATT and CDR2 SNEGSKA (reference sequence). CDR3 coding DNA: TGCAGTGCTAGAGGCGGACTAGGTTCTACCGCTAGCACTGCCTACGAGCAGTACTTC. The encoded protein is CSARGGLGSTASTAYEQYF.

The table lists this clonotype with many counts. The chain couples TRBV12-3 or TRBV12-4 to TRBJ2-7; no clear D. V lost 6 bases and J lost 0, with 12 bases in between. The CDR3 totals 14 residues. The CDR3 DNA is TGTGCCAGCAGCCCTCACTGGGGCTCCTACGAGCAGTACTTC. This sequence encodes CASSPHWGSYEQYF.

This sequence joins TRBV30 and TRBJ2-5; 15 bases align to TRBD2. With 5 bases clipped from V and 4 bases from J, the junction kept 14 bases outside the gene matches. Germline CDR1 GTSNPN, CDR2 SVGIG (reference sequence). The CDR3 runs 18 residues. The CDR3 nucleotides read TGTGCCTGGTTGAACGGACTAGCGGGAGGGGTCTGGGGAGAGACCCAGTACTTC. Protein sequence: CAWLNGLAGGVWGETQYF.

In this sample, this clonotype turned up many times. The V call is TRBV20-1, the J call TRBJ1-5; D is undetermined. CDR1 and CDR2 from the germline V gene are DFQATT and SNEGSKA (reference sequence). The V gene lost 1 base and the J gene lost 3 bases, with 10 bases spanning the gap. The CDR3 length is 14 residues. The CDR3 loop is CSARGRSLNQPQHF. DNA of the CDR3: TGCAGTGCTAGAGGCAGGTCACTCAATCAGCCCCAGCATTTT.

The CDR3 bases are TGTGCCAGCAGCTTAGGGTGGACAGAAGCTTTCTTT. It codes for CASSLGWTEAFF. This chain links TRBV7-9 with TRBJ1-1; a weak D match, TRBD1 (5 bases). The germline CDR1 and CDR2 sequences are SEHNR and FQNEAQ (reference sequence). V lost 1 base and J lost 8, with 8 bases in between. This CDR3 is built from 12 residues.

This clonotype was seen at least ten times. The chain couples TRBV5-5 to TRBJ2-3; no definite D call. Germline loops: CDR1 SGHKS, CDR2 YYEKEE (reference sequence). The CDR3 has 12 amino acids. With 4 bases removed from V and 2 bases from J, the gap between germline ends came to 5 bases. CDR3 sequence reads: CASSHSTDTQYF. Written as DNA, the CDR3 is TGTGCCAGCAGCCACTCCACAGATACGCAGTATTTT.

In its sample, this clonotype was seen many times. V is TRBV18 and J is TRBJ2-7, with D possibly being TRBD2 (6 bases). V was shortened by 5 bases and J by 2 bases, with 10 bases between the two germline ends. Germline loops: CDR1 KGHSH, CDR2 LQKENI. The length of the CDR3 is 13 residues. The CDR3 DNA sequence: TGTGCCAGCTCAATACCGGGGGCCTACGAGCAGTACTTC. This sequence encodes CASSIPGAYEQYF.

This sequence joins TRBV6-1 and TRBJ2-1; 11 nucleotides match TRBD2. J lost 7 bases, V lost 7 bases, and 6 bases had no gene match. The germline CDR1 and CDR2 sequences are MNHNS and SASEGT. CDR3 length: 14 amino acids. The CDR3 spells CASTLAGGGNEQFF. In DNA form, the CDR3 reads TGTGCCAGCACCCTAGCGGGAGGTGGAAATGAGCAGTTCTTC.

The gene calls are TRBV9 and TRBJ2-3, with D perhaps being TRBD1 or TRBD2 (5 bases each). This CDR3 comprises 17 residues. The germline CDR1 and CDR2 sequences are SGDLS and YYNGEE. With 4 bases removed from V and 3 bases from J, the gap between germline ends came to 21 bases. CDR3 in amino acids: CASSPERGVPLTDTQYF. As DNA, the CDR3 is TGTGCCAGCAGCCCCGAGAGGGGAGTACCTCTGACAGATACGCAGTATTTT. Full variable domain (missing parts from reference TRBV9 and TRBJ2-3): DSGVTQTPKHLITATGQRVTLRCSPRSGDLSVYWYQQSLDQGLQFLIQYYNGEERAKGNILERFSAQQFPDLHSELNLSSLELGDSALYFCASSPERGVPLTDTQYFGPGTRLTVL.

Only a few counts were recorded for this clonotype. This likely reflects a read error, since a far larger clone is one base away. The rearrangement uses TRBV7-9 and TRBJ2-5, with a possible D match to TRBD2 (6 bases). This CDR3 has 14 amino acids. V lost 5 bases to trimming and J lost 1 base, with 11 bases between them. Germline assignment: CDR1 SEHNR and CDR2 FQNEAQ (reference sequence). The CDR3 nucleotides read TGTGCCAGCAGCCGCATAGCGGTCCAAGAGACCCAGTACTTC. Amino acid sequence: CASSRIAVQETQYF.